The 22 T cell receptor beta chains below all came from one sample that was sequenced in a study of early T cells in non-severe SARS-CoV-2 infection. TCRdb re-called the 5' RACE reads with MiXCR, one entry per CDR3 protein. The table has 97,000 or so distinct CDR3 sequences, approximately 9.9% seen once. The input for sequencing was whole blood, taken at baseline. The origin of the receptors is an adult who was a healthcare worker with PCR-confirmed SARS-CoV-2 infection or an uninfected control (not recorded which).

The genes are TRBV11-2 and TRBJ1-1, with no clear D. CDR1 SGHAT and CDR2 FQNNGV come from the germline V gene. This CDR3 is built from 12 residues. The V end lost 0 bases, the J end lost 6 bases, and 5 bases lay between the germline ends. The CDR3 coding sequence is TGTGCCAGCAGCTTAGATCAATCTGAAGCTTTCTTT. Translation: CASSLDQSEAFF. Using reference TRBV11-2 and TRBJ1-1 for the parts outside the CDR3, the full variable domain is EAGVAQSPRYKIIEKRQSVAFWCNPISGHATLYWYQQILGQGPKLLIQFQNNGVVDDSQLPKDRFSAERLKGVDSTLKIQPAKLEDSAVYLCASSLDQSEAFFGQGTRLTVV.

The sample holds many counts of this clonotype. The rearrangement joins TRBV11-2 to TRBJ2-3; no clear D. The CDR3 is 12 amino acids. Germline values: CDR1 SGHAT, CDR2 FQNNGV. V was cut by 1 base and J by 8 bases, with 7 bases left in between. The DNA of the CDR3 is TGTGCCAGCAGCTTAGTGGTGGCTACGCAGTATTTT. Translated: CASSLVVATQYF.

This clonotype was recorded at least ten times. The rearrangement links TRBV29-1 to TRBJ2-7; maybe TRBD1 (8 bases). V lost 4 bases and J lost 6, with 13 bases in between. The CDR3 sequence is 12 residues long. CDR1 is SQVTM and CDR2 is ANQGSEA in the germline V gene. For the CDR3, the DNA is TGCAGCGTTGGACAGGGGAGGGGCGAGCAGTACTTC. It yields the protein CSVGQGRGEQYF.

In its sample, this clonotype was seen a few times. J is TRBJ2-7 and V is TRBV29-1, with D maybe TRBD1 (5 bases). This CDR3 is 11 amino acids long. The germline V gene has CDR1 SQVTM and CDR2 ANQGSEA. The ends were cut back, 4 bases at V and 5 bases at J, with 9 bases in the middle. The CDR3 region is CSVVARDEQYF. The DNA for the CDR3 is TGCAGCGTTGTAGCCAGGGACGAGCAGTACTTC.

This clonotype showed up just a few times. V and J are TRBV5-1 and TRBJ2-1; TRBD1 matches at 7 bases. CDR3 size: 15 residues. Unmatched junction bases numbered 12, after V lost 4 bases and J lost 8 bases. Germline V gene sequence: CDR1 SGHRS, CDR2 YFSETQ. The DNA of the CDR3 is TGCGCCAGCAGCATCGGACAGGCGGCCTTCGATGAGCAGTTCTTC. Translating gives CASSIGQAAFDEQFF.

The chain uses TRBV14 and TRBJ1-3; D not certain. V gave up 2 bases and J gave up 0 bases, with 11 bases separating them. The CDR3 has 16 residues. Germline CDR1 reads SGHDN; CDR2 reads FVKESK. For the CDR3, the DNA is TGTGCCAGCAGCCAATTCGGCACCGTCTCTGGAAACACCATATATTTT. Protein: CASSQFGTVSGNTIYF.

This clonotype came up many times. The chain links TRBV5-1 to TRBJ2-3; the D gene is possibly TRBD2 (5 bases). CDR3 length equals 15 residues. Looked up from germline, CDR1 is SGHRS and CDR2 is YFSETQ. V was shortened by 0 bases and J by 3 bases, with 11 bases between the two germline ends. Written as DNA, the CDR3 is TGCGCCAGCAGCTTGGATAGCGCTAGGACAGATACGCAGTATTTT. Protein sequence: CASSLDSARTDTQYF.

Many counts were recorded for this clonotype. This chain connects TRBV10-3 to TRBJ2-7; 7 bases are shared with TRBD1. This CDR3 is built from 14 residues. Germline loops: CDR1 ENHRY, CDR2 SYGVKD. V was pared by 3 bases and J by 2 bases, with 4 bases of the junction left unmatched. The CDR3 nucleotides are TGTGCCATCAGTGATCCGGGACAGACCTACGAGCAGTACTTC. It is translated as CAISDPGQTYEQYF.

This clonotype has a handful of counts. The CDR3 nucleotides are TGCAGCGTTGAGGAGGGAAGTGGGAGAAACATTCAGTACTTC. Its translation is CSVEEGSGRNIQYF. The V and J genes are TRBV29-1 and TRBJ2-4, with D tentatively TRBD2 (6 bases). The V end was cut by 3 bases, the J end by 6 bases, with 15 bases between. Germline CDR1 reads SQVTM; CDR2 reads ANQGSEA. The CDR3 sequence is 14 residues long.

The J gene is TRBJ2-5, the V gene TRBV7-2; possible D gene TRBD1, 5 bases. This CDR3 is built from 13 residues. The germline V and J ends were trimmed by 6 bases and 1 base, with 9 bases remaining between them. Germline loops: CDR1 SGHTA, CDR2 FQGNSA. In DNA form, the CDR3 reads TGTGCCAGCAGAGAAGACAGCCAAGAGACCCAGTACTTC. Encoded protein: CASREDSQETQYF. Filled out from reference TRBV7-2 and TRBJ2-5, the complete variable domain reads GAGVSQSPSNKVTEKGKDVELRCDPISGHTALYWYRQSLGQGLEFLIYFQGNSAPDKSGLPSDRFSAERTGGSVSTLTIQRTQQEDSAVYLCASREDSQETQYFGPGTRLLVL.

This clonotype was seen a handful of times. The chain carries TRBV30 and TRBJ2-6; D not resolved. This CDR3 comprises 18 residues. Looked up from germline, CDR1 is GTSNPN and CDR2 is SVGIG (reference sequence). V lost 1 base and J 2 bases, leaving 18 bases between the germline ends. The CDR3 is CAWSGSPGFFAGANVLTF. Here the CDR3 DNA reads TGTGCCTGGAGTGGATCTCCGGGTTTCTTCGCTGGGGCCAACGTCCTGACTTTC.

CDR3 bases: TGTGCCAGCAGCTTATCCGGCGCATCCGACAATGAGCAGTTCTTC. Protein sequence: CASSLSGASDNEQFF. V and J are TRBV7-3 and TRBJ2-1, with D hard to call. The CDR3 length is 15 residues. Germline assignment: CDR1 SGHTA and CDR2 FQGTGA. With 2 bases removed from V and 5 bases from J, the gap between germline ends came to 13 bases.

This clonotype came up a few times. The chain recombines TRBV19 with TRBJ2-3, with 8 bases lining up with TRBD2. The CDR3 has 13 amino acids. Germline V lookup: CDR1 LNHDA, CDR2 SQIVND (reference sequence). With 4 bases clipped from V and 5 bases from J, the junction kept 2 bases outside the gene matches. The CDR3 loop reads CASSNLAGDTQYF. The CDR3 DNA is TGTGCCAGTAGTAACCTAGCGGGAGATACGCAGTATTTT.

There are many counts of this clonotype. The V and J genes are TRBV7-8 and TRBJ2-2; tentatively, D is TRBD2 (7 bases). Germline V gene lookup returns CDR1 SGHVS and CDR2 FQNEAQ. CDR3 size: 15 residues. Trimming took 2 bases from V and 4 from J, leaving 11 bases between them. CDR3 bases: TGTGCCAGCAGCTTAACGGGGGGCGGCACCGGGGAGCTGTTTTTT. Amino acid sequence: CASSLTGGGTGELFF.

This clonotype showed up just a few times. The chain employs TRBV12-3 or TRBV12-4 and TRBJ2-3; D possibly corresponds to TRBD2 (5 bases). This CDR3 contains 15 residues. Trimming cost V 6 bases and J 2 bases, with 15 bases left between them. CDR3 sequence (DNA): TGTGCCAGCAGCTGGTTGCGGGCGGCCACAGATACGCAGTATTTT. Amino acids: CASSWLRAATDTQYF.

This clonotype was counted many times. The chain links TRBV19 to TRBJ2-1, with D unresolved. The germline V and J ends were trimmed by 5 bases and 0 bases, with 8 bases remaining between them. This CDR3 is built from 14 residues. Germline V CDR1 and CDR2: LNHDA, SQIVND (reference sequence). The CDR3 nucleotides read TGTGCCAGTAGTGTGGCGGTCTCCTACAATGAGCAGTTCTTC. Protein: CASSVAVSYNEQFF. The variable domain in full, with the rest retrieved from reference TRBV19 and TRBJ2-1, is DGGITQSPKYLFRKEGQNVTLSCEQNLNHDAMYWYRQDPGQGLRLIYYSQIVNDFQKGDIAEGYSVSREKKESFPLTVTSAQKNPTAFYLCASSVAVSYNEQFFGPGTRLTVL.

This clonotype came up a few times. The rearrangement links TRBV7-2 to TRBJ1-1; 7 bases match TRBD1. The ends lost 5 bases at V and 4 bases at J; junction bases unmatched: 10. Germline loops: CDR1 SGHTA, CDR2 FQGNSA. The CDR3 is 15 amino acids. The chain's CDR3 is CASSRRRGLVTEAFF. Written as DNA, the CDR3 is TGTGCCAGCAGCCGTCGGAGGGGGCTCGTCACTGAAGCTTTCTTT.

V usage is TRBV12-3 or TRBV12-4 and J usage is TRBJ1-2; D call uncertain. The CDR3 has 12 residues. The V end lost 6 bases, the J end lost 8 bases, and 13 bases lay between the germline ends. In nucleotides, the CDR3 is TGTGCCAGCAGCCTGGGTTTAGGCGGCTACACCTTC. This encodes CASSLGLGGYTF.

The gene calls are TRBV3-1 and TRBJ1-2; D is unresolved. The CDR3 is 13 residues long. V was clipped by 3 bases and J by 6 bases, with 11 bases between them. The germline V gene encodes CDR1 LGHDT and CDR2 YNNKEL (reference sequence). CDR3 DNA: TGTGCCAGCAGCCACGGGCAGACGGATGGCTACACCTTC. It encodes CASSHGQTDGYTF. The whole variable domain, remainder taken from reference TRBV3-1 and TRBJ1-2, is DTAVSQTPKYLVTQMGNDKSIKCEQNLGHDTMYWYKQDSKKFLKIMFSYNNKELIINETVPNRFSPKSPDKAHLNLHINSLELGDSAVYFCASSHGQTDGYTFGSGTRLTVV.

This clonotype was detected many times. The V gene is TRBV11-2, the J gene TRBJ1-2; 8 positions agree with TRBD1. The CDR3 totals 16 residues. J gave up 0 bases and V 4 bases, and 7 bases lay outside the gene matches. The germline CDR1 and CDR2 sequences are SGHAT and FQNNGV. DNA for the CDR3: TGTGCCAGCAGCTCAAACAGGGGGGAAGCTAACTATGGCTACACCTTC. Encoded protein: CASSSNRGEANYGYTF.

The chain combines TRBV5-1 with TRBJ2-5; TRBD1 matches at 9 bases. CDR1 and CDR2 (germline): SGHRS, YFSETQ. V dropped 4 bases and J dropped 5; count of bases not matched to a gene: 9. This CDR3 spans 15 amino acids. The CDR3 here is CASSPGTGIAETQYF. The CDR3 bases are TGCGCCAGCAGCCCAGGGACAGGGATTGCGGAGACCCAGTACTTC.

This clonotype was observed a handful of times. The V gene is TRBV18, the J gene TRBJ1-2; D is uncertain. The CDR3 is made up of 12 amino acids. Germline CDR1 reads KGHSH; CDR2 reads LQKENI. V gave up 0 bases and J gave up 4 bases, with 3 bases separating them. CDR3 nucleotides: TGTGCCAGCTCACCACCCTCCTATGGCTACACCTTC. Amino acids: CASSPPSYGYTF. Full variable domain (rest looked up from reference TRBV18 and TRBJ1-2): NAGVMQNPRHLVRRRGQEARLRCSPMKGHSHVYWYRQLPEEGLKFMVYLQKENIIDESGMPKERFSAEFPKEGPSILRIQQVVRGDSAAYFCASSPPSYGYTFGSGTRLTVV.